The clone carrying this TCR beta chain was counted at least ten times. Its antigen is not identified. This specimen comes from a study of T cells in Graves' hyperthyroidism and ophthalmopathy. For the study at large: Peripheral blood was obtained at initial diagnosis, preceding any treatment.

Amplified TCR beta CDR3 regions came from RNA transcripts. Using the HTBI primer set, a first-round RT-PCR was run on the TCR CDR3. TCRdb ran MiXCR on the multiplex PCR reads and lists one entry per CDR3 protein. This sample yields fewer than 350,000 distinct CDR3 sequences, of which around 15% are seen a single time; less than 8% belongs to the top ten. Stable hyperthyroidism: no ophthalmopathy progression over 18 months of follow-up. Diagnostic assessment was based on clinical symptoms, serum thyroxine and TRAb, thyroid ultrasound and orbital computed tomography. Study-level findings and limits: A model of 13 V-J features distinguished ophthalmopathy from stable hyperthyroidism.

CDR1 is MNHNS and CDR2 is SASEGT in the germline V gene. The CDR3 spans 16 residues. The ends were cut back, 6 bases at V and 2 bases at J, with 18 bases in the middle. This chain connects TRBV6-1 to TRBJ2-3, with D possibly TRBD2 on 6 matching bases. This sequence originates from a woman between 35 and 50 years old with Graves' hyperthyroidism. Sequences were obtained from blood. The CDR3 nucleotides read TGTGCCAGCAGGCTTATGGGGCGGGGATCCACAGATACGCAGTATTTT. Amino acids: CASRLMGRGSTDTQYF.